These 5 T cell receptor beta chains were all obtained from the same sample, sequenced in a study of CD8+ T cells in alopecia areata. cDNA reverse transcribed from extracted RNA served as the sequencing template. Profiled with immunoSEQ multiplex PCR; TCRdb holds only in-frame clones, not every one. The data show 200,000 to 250,000 clones, with more than 45% seen just once and less than 0.6% held by the top ten. Sequences were derived from CD4+ T cells sorted from blood, sampled at week 0. These receptor sequences come from a human donor with alopecia areata.

Concerning this clone itself: One junction end disagrees with the germline gene, perhaps due to a read error. The chain is built from TRBV7-7 and TRBJ2-5; TRBD2 agrees at 14 bases. CDR1 is SSHAT and CDR2 is FNYEAQ in the germline V gene (reference sequence). The CDR3 has 17 amino acids. In DNA form, the CDR3 reads TGTGCTAGCAGCCCCGGGACTAGCGGGAGTAGGGCGGAGACCCAGTACTTC. Encoded protein: CASSPGTSGSRAETQYF.

V gene TRBV6-1 combines with J gene TRBJ2-2; the D gene could be TRBD1 or TRBD2 (5 bases each). The CDR3 length is 15 residues. Trimming pared 11 bases from V and 2 bases from J, leaving 18 bases between. The germline V gene has CDR1 MNHNS and CDR2 SASEGT. This CDR3 is CAAPGGAFNTGELFF. The CDR3 region has the DNA TGTGCCGCACCTGGGGGAGCTTTTAACACCGGGGAGCTGTTTTTT.

The genes are TRBV7-9 and TRBJ1-3; tentative D call: TRBD1 (6 bases). CDR1 and CDR2 from the germline V gene are SEHNR and FQNEAQ (reference sequence). Trimming stripped 4 bases from V and 0 bases from J, with 10 bases between. The CDR3 is 15 amino acids. The CDR3 DNA is TGTGCCAGCAGCTACGGACAGATCTCTGGAAACACCATATATTTT. Its protein product is CASSYGQISGNTIYF.

The chain has TRBV29-1 and TRBJ2-3, with D perhaps matching TRBD2 (6 bases). CDR3 length: 14 amino acids. CDR1 SQVTM and CDR2 ANQGSEA come from the germline V gene. Trimming left V 4 bases short and J 3 bases short, with 14 bases between. DNA for the CDR3: TGCAGCGTTGTCGAACGGGGGTCTACAGATACGCAGTATTTT. This encodes CSVVERGSTDTQYF.

The V and J genes are TRBV5-4 and TRBJ2-1; maybe TRBD1 (6 bases). The CDR3 contains 13 residues. V was pared by 2 bases and J by 8 bases, with 11 bases between. Germline-derived CDR1 and CDR2 are SGHNT and YYREEE (reference sequence). The CDR3 loop is CASSFAGVDEQFF. As DNA, the CDR3 is TGTGCCAGCAGCTTTGCAGGGGTGGATGAGCAGTTCTTC.